This T cell receptor (beta chain) is from a study of shared clonotypes between healthy human individuals. Study-level background: Three CD4 naive, three CD4 memory, two CD8 naive and one CD8 memory plate were used per donor.

In regard to this clone: Its specificity is unknown.

Study results and caveats: Clonotype sharing across several donors was observed for roughly 5% of naive CD4 clonotypes. Clonotype sharing among donors was expected to depend on sequencing depth.

Germline V CDR1 and CDR2: SGDLS, YYNGEE. The CDR3 has 15 residues. V lost 4 bases, J lost 5 bases, and 8 bases stayed unmatched. Methods used by the authors: ImmunoSEQ supplied junction-only sequences lacking quality scores, so filtering was different. TCRdb keeps only in-frame clones here, not all; method: immunoSEQ multiplex PCR. V and J calls and clone size come straight from that table; D and trimming were deduced from the DNA. The profile shows some 680,000 clones, 60% to 75% of them singletons. The sequence came from a woman aged 25 to 45 in good health. Source material: memory CD4+ T cells sorted from blood. This sample's subset: CD45RA-negative fraction. The chain has TRBV9 and TRBJ2-5, with TRBD2 matching 10 bases. The CDR3 DNA reads as TGTGCCAGCAGCTCCTCCGGGACTAGCGTTGAGACCCAGTACTTC. Protein: CASSSSGTSVETQYF.